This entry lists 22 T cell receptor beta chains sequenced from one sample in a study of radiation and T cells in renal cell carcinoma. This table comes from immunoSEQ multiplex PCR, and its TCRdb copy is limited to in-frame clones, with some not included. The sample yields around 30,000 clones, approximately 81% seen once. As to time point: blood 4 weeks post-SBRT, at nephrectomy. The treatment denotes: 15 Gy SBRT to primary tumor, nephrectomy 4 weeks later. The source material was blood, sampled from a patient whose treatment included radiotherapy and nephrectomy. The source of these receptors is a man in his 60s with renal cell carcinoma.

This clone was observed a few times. CDR3 sequence reads: CASTWDGLSGANVLTF. The CDR3 nucleotides are TGTGCCAGCACCTGGGACGGACTTTCTGGGGCCAACGTCCTGACTTTC. J is TRBJ2-6 and V is TRBV2; perhaps D is TRBD1 or TRBD2 (5 bases each). In germline, CDR1 is SNHLY, CDR2 FYNNEI. CDR3 size: 16 residues. Trimming removed 7 bases at V and 1 base at J, with 14 bases between.

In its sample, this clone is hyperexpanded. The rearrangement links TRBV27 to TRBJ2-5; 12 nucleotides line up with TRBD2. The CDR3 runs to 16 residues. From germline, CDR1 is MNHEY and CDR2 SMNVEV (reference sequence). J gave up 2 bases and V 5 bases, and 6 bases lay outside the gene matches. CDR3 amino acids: CASSEGLAGLQETQYF. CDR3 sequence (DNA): TGTGCCAGCAGTGAAGGACTAGCGGGACTACAAGAGACCCAGTACTTC.

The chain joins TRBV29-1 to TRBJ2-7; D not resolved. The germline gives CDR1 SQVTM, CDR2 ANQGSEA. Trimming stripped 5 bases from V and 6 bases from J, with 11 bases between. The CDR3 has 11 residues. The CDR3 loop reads CSVWQSREQYF. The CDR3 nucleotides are TGCAGCGTTTGGCAGTCCCGCGAGCAGTACTTC.

CDR3: CAISAVGYNEQFF. Here the CDR3 DNA reads TGTGCCATCAGTGCGGTAGGGTACAATGAGCAGTTCTTC. This sequence joins TRBV10-3 and TRBJ2-1, with D unclear. The CDR3 is made up of 13 amino acids. From germline, CDR1 is ENHRY and CDR2 SYGVKD. The V end lost 4 bases, the J end lost 4 bases, and 8 bases lay between the germline ends.

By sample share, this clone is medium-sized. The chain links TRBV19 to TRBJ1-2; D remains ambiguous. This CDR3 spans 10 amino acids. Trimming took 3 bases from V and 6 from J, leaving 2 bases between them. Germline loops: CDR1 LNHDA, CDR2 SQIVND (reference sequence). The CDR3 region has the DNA TGTGCCAGTAGTATGAATGGCTACACCTTC. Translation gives CASSMNGYTF.

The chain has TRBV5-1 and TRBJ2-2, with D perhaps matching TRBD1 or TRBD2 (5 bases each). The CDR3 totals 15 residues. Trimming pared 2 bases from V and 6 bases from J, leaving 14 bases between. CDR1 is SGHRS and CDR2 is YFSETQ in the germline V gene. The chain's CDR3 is CASSFQGARAGELFF. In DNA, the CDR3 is TGCGCCAGCAGCTTTCAGGGAGCCCGGGCCGGGGAGCTGTTTTTT.

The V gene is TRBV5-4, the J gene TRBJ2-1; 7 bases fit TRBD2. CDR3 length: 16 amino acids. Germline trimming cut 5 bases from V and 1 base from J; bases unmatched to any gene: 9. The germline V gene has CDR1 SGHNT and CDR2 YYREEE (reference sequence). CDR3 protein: CASSSPGGESYNEQFF. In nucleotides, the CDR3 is TGTGCCAGCAGTTCACCGGGAGGAGAGTCCTACAATGAGCAGTTCTTC.

CDR3 sequence (DNA): TGTGCCAGTAGTAGGTTTTCGGGCACTGGAAACACCATATATTTT. Translating gives CASSRFSGTGNTIYF. The V and J genes are TRBV19 and TRBJ1-3, with unresolved D. The germline V and J ends were trimmed by 4 bases and 2 bases, with 12 bases remaining between them. Germline V gene lookup returns CDR1 LNHDA and CDR2 SQIVND (reference sequence). The CDR3 is made up of 15 amino acids.

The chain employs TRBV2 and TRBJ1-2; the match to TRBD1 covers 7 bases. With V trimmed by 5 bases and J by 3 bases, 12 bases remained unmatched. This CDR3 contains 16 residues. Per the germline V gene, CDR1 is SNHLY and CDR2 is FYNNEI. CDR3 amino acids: CASSPIDRALHYGYTF. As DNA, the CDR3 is TGTGCCAGCAGTCCTATAGACAGGGCGCTTCACTATGGCTACACCTTC. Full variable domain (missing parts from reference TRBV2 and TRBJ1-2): EPEVTQTPSHQVTQMGQEVILRCVPISNHLYFYWYRQILGQKVEFLVSFYNNEISEKSEIFDDQFSVERPDGSNFTLKIRSTKLEDSAMYFCASSPIDRALHYGYTFGSGTRLTVV.

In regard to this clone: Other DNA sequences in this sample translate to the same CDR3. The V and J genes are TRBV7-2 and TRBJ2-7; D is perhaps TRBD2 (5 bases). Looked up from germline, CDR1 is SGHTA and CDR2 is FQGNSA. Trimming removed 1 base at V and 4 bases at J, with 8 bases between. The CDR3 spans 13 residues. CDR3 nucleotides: TGTGCCAGCAGCTTAGAAGCGGAGTACGAGCAGTACTTC. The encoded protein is CASSLEAEYEQYF. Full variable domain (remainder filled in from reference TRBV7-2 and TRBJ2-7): GAGVSQSPSNKVTEKGKDVELRCDPISGHTALYWYRQSLGQGLEFLIYFQGNSAPDKSGLPSDRFSAERTGGSVSTLTIQRTQQEDSAVYLCASSLEAEYEQYFGPGTRLTVT.

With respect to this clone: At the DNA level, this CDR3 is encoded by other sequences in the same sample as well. The CDR3 loop reads CASSLGGYEQYF. The CDR3 DNA follows: TGTGCCAGCAGCTTAGGGGGGTACGAGCAGTACTTC. The J gene is TRBJ2-7, the V gene TRBV5-6; either TRBD1 or TRBD2 may fit D (6 bases each). The CDR3 has 12 residues. The ends were cut back, 2 bases at V and 4 bases at J, with 7 bases in the middle. Germline V gives CDR1 SGHDT, CDR2 YYEEEE.

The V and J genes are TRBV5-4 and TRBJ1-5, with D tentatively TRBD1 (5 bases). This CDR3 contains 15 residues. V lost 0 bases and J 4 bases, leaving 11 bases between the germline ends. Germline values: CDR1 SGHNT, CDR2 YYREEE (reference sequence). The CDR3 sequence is CASSLGGGLNQPQHF. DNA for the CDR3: TGTGCCAGCAGCTTGGGTGGGGGATTGAATCAGCCCCAGCATTTT.

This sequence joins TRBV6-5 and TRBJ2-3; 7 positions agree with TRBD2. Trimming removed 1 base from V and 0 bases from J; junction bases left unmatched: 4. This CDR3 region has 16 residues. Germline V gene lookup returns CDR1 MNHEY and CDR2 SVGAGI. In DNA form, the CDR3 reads TGTGCCAGCAGTTACTACCAGGGAGGGAGCACAGATACGCAGTATTTT. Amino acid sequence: CASSYYQGGSTDTQYF.

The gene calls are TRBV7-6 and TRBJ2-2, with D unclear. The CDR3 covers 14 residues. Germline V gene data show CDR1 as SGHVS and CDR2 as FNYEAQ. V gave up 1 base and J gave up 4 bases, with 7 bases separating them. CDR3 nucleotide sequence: TGTGCCAGCAGCTTAGTTCGTAGCACCGGGGAGCTGTTTTTT. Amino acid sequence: CASSLVRSTGELFF.

CDR3 residues: CASSLLDSFGYEQFF. CDR3 nucleotide sequence: TGTGCCAGCAGCTTACTGGACAGTTTCGGATATGAGCAGTTCTTC. V usage is TRBV7-9 and J usage is TRBJ2-1; perhaps TRBD1 as D (6 bases). V lost 2 bases and J 8 bases, leaving 16 bases between the germline ends. The CDR3 sequence is 15 residues long. Germline V lookup: CDR1 SEHNR, CDR2 FQNEAQ (reference sequence).

For the CDR3, the DNA is TGTGCCAGCAGCTTGGACGGACAGGGGTTCTACAATGAGCAGTTCTTC. Its protein product is CASSLDGQGFYNEQFF. The V call is TRBV5-6, the J call TRBJ2-1, with 9 positions matching TRBD1. Germline CDR1 reads SGHDT; CDR2 reads YYEEEE. This CDR3 has 16 residues. After removal of 0 bases from V and 3 bases from J, the junction contained 4 bases not matched to a gene.

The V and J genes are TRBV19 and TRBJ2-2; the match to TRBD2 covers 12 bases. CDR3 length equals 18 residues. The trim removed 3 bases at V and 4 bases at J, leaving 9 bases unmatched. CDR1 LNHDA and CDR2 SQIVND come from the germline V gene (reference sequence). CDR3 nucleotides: TGTGCCAGTAGTATCCCTAGCGGGAGGGCCAGGGGCACCGGGGAGCTGTTTTTT. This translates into CASSIPSGRARGTGELFF.

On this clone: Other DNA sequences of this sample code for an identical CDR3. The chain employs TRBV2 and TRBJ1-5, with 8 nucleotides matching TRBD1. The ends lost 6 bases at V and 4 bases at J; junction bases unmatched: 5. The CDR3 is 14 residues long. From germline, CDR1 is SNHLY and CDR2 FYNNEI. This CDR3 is CASSGQGGNQPQHF. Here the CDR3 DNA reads TGTGCCAGCAGCGGACAGGGTGGGAATCAGCCCCAGCATTTT.

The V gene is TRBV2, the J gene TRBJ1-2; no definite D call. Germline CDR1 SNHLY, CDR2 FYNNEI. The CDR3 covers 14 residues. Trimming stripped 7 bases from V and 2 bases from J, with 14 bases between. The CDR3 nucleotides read TGTGCCAGCAAGCCGGAGGTCGGGAACTATGGCTACACCTTC. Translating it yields CASKPEVGNYGYTF.

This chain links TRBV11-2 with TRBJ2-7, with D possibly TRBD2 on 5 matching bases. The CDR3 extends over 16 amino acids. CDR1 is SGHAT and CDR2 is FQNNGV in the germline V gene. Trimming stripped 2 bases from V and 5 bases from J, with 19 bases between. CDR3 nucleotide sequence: TGTGCCAGCAGCTTAATGCGAGGAGGAGTGGCGGACGAGCAGTACTTC. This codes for CASSLMRGGVADEQYF.

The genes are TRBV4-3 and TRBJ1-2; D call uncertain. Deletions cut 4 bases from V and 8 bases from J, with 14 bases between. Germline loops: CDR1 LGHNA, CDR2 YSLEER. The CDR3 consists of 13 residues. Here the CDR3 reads CASSPRERSGYTF. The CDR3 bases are TGCGCCAGCAGCCCGAGGGAAAGATCCGGCTACACCTTC.

CDR3 region: CATSRDVGRNEQFF. CDR3 coding DNA: TGTGCCACCAGCAGAGATGTCGGCAGGAATGAGCAGTTCTTC. The genes are TRBV15 and TRBJ2-1; D gene uncertain. V lost 0 bases to trimming and J lost 7 bases, with 10 bases between them. The CDR3 totals 14 residues. Germline-derived CDR1 and CDR2 are LNHNV and YYDKDF (reference sequence).